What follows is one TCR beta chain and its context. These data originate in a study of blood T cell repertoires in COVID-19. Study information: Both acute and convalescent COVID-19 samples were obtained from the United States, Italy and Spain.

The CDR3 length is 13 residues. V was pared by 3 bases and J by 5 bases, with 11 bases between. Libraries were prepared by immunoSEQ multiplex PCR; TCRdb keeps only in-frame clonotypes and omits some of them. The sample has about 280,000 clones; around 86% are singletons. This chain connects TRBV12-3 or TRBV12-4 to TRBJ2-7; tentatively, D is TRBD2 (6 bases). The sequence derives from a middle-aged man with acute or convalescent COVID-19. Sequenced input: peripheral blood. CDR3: CASSFAGIHEQYF. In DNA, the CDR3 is TGTGCCAGCAGTTTTGCGGGGATCCACGAGCAGTACTTC.